This entry lists 8 T cell receptor beta chains sequenced from one sample in a study of T-cell reconstitution after alpha-beta-depleted transplantation in children. The library targeted TCRbeta and was prepared with unique molecular identifiers. MiXCR, run by TCRdb on the PCR reads, gives a single entry per CDR3 protein. Found here are some 840,000 distinct CDR3 sequences, 15% to 20% of them singletons; the top ten hold roughly 5%. The starting material was PBMCs, mostly from graft donor cells, obtained 360 days after TCRalphabeta/CD19-depleted stem cell transplant. The receptor set was obtained from a male patient aged 10 to 17 who had a stem cell transplant for acute lymphoblastic leukemia, so the T cells may come from the graft donor.

The chain is built from TRBV7-9 and TRBJ2-3; tentatively, D is TRBD2 (6 bases). Germline assignment: CDR1 SEHNR and CDR2 FQNEAQ (reference sequence). The CDR3 has 17 residues. V was cut by 3 bases and J by 4 bases, with 20 bases left in between. The DNA of the CDR3 is TGTGCCAGCAGCTTCGAGCACGCCCCACCTAGCGCAGATACGCAGTATTTT. The encoded protein is CASSFEHAPPSADTQYF.

The rearrangement links TRBV5-1 to TRBJ2-7; weak D call: TRBD1 (5 bases). The ends were cut back, 6 bases at V and 0 bases at J, with 10 bases in the middle. The CDR3 sequence is 13 residues long. CDR1 SGHRS and CDR2 YFSETQ come from the germline V gene. The CDR3 spells CASTTGSSYEQYF. The DNA of the CDR3 is TGCGCCAGCACTACAGGAAGCTCCTACGAGCAGTACTTC.

The table lists this clonotype with a few counts. The V call is TRBV10-1, the J call TRBJ2-7; 10 bases align to TRBD1. CDR1 and CDR2 from the germline V gene are WNHNN and SYGVQD (reference sequence). The CDR3 covers 13 residues. J was trimmed by 4 bases and V by 9 bases; bases with no gene match: 6. In DNA form, the CDR3 reads TGCGCCAGGACGGACAGGGGGTCGTACGAGCAGTACTTC. Protein: CARTDRGSYEQYF.

This clonotype was seen a handful of times. The CDR3 is CASSSYGGSYEQYF. DNA of the CDR3: TGTGCCAGCAGTTCTTACGGGGGCTCCTACGAGCAGTACTTC. The V call is TRBV12-3 or TRBV12-4, the J call TRBJ2-7; D may be TRBD2 (6 bases). The V and J ends lost 4 bases and 0 bases respectively, with 10 bases between them. This CDR3 is 14 amino acids long.

The V gene is TRBV15, the J gene TRBJ1-3; TRBD1 matches 7 bases. The V gene end was trimmed by 3 bases and the J gene end by 2 bases; junction bases not matched to a gene: 7. The CDR3 covers 16 residues. Germline V lookup: CDR1 LNHNV, CDR2 YYDKDF (reference sequence). The CDR3 bases are TGTGCCACCAGCAGGACAGGGATGGTGACTGGAAACACCATATATTTT. Translation gives CATSRTGMVTGNTIYF.

Of note for this clonotype: The germline gene is not matched at one end of the junction; a read error may be the cause. This CDR3 reads CASSPRLAETYKQYF. CDR3 nucleotide sequence: TGCGCCAGCAGCCCGAGACTAGCGGAGACCTACAAGCAGTACTTC. The rearrangement joins TRBV4-1 to TRBJ2-7; 9 bases agree with TRBD2. This CDR3 has 15 amino acids. Germline CDR1 reads MGHRA; CDR2 reads YSYEKL.

This clonotype has just a few counts. The chain carries TRBV5-1 and TRBJ2-7, with TRBD1 matching over 10 bases. J was trimmed by 7 bases and V by 5 bases; bases with no gene match: 12. The germline gives CDR1 SGHRS, CDR2 YFSETQ. This CDR3 is built from 15 residues. The CDR3 region has the DNA TGCGCCAGCAGACCAGAGCCGGGACAGGGGAGGGAGCAGTACTTC. Translation: CASRPEPGQGREQYF.

This clonotype turned up a few times. The rearrangement links TRBV19 to TRBJ2-1; 12 bases match TRBD2. This CDR3 has 16 residues. V was clipped by 7 bases and J by 8 bases; unmatched bases: 12. Germline-derived CDR1 and CDR2 are LNHDA and SQIVND (reference sequence). CDR3 DNA: TGTGCCAGTACCCCAACTCCGGGACTAGCGGGTTATGAGCAGTTCTTC. Translation: CASTPTPGLAGYEQFF. Supplemented by reference TRBV19 and TRBJ2-1, the full variable domain reads DGGITQSPKYLFRKEGQNVTLSCEQNLNHDAMYWYRQDPGQGLRLIYYSQIVNDFQKGDIAEGYSVSREKKESFPLTVTSAQKNPTAFYLCASTPTPGLAGYEQFFGPGTRLTVL.